This T cell receptor (beta chain) was documented in a study of shared clonotypes between healthy human individuals. Trimming shortened V by 6 bases and J by 3 bases, and 21 bases separated the two germline ends. Germline loops: CDR1 MDHEN, CDR2 SYDVKM. The CDR3 length is 16 residues. Profiled with immunoSEQ multiplex PCR; TCRdb holds only in-frame clones, not every one. The sample records about 2 million clones, less than 95% being singletons. Naive CD8 cells comprised CD45RO-negative, CCR7-positively selected cells, excluding terminally differentiated effector memory CD45RA+ cells. The receptor comes from a man aged 18 to 30 in good health. The gene calls are TRBV28 and TRBJ2-7; D may be TRBD1 (6 bases). Sequenced: naive CD8+ T cells sorted from blood. CDR3 DNA sequence: TGTGCCAGCAGCCCCCCCTGGCAGGGGATGAACTACGAGCAGTACTTC. Amino acid sequence: CASSPPWQGMNYEQYF.